These 32 T cell receptor beta chains were sequenced from one sample in a study of metastatic and nonmetastatic thyroid tumors. TCRdb called clones again from the PCR reads with MiXCR. The table lists 25,000 to 30,000 clones, roughly 15% of them singletons. Before thyroid surgery, none of the patients had received any treatment. The source material was blood. The source of these receptors is a male donor with papillary thyroid cancer or a benign thyroid nodule (not recorded which). Some clones in this sample may be carry-over from other donors' samples.

This clone was seen many times. This chain joins TRBV6-1 and TRBJ2-7, with TRBD1 as a possible D gene (6 bases). V was cut by 0 bases and J by 2 bases, with 20 bases left in between. Germline V gene data show CDR1 as MNHNS and CDR2 as SASEGT. The CDR3 runs 18 residues. The CDR3 loop is CASSEARQLGTSTYEQYF. The CDR3 DNA sequence: TGTGCCAGCAGTGAAGCGCGGCAACTCGGGACATCGACCTACGAGCAGTACTTC.

A note on this clone: The germline gene is not matched at one end of the junction; a read error may be the cause. The genes are TRBV6-1 and TRBJ1-1; no clear D gene. This CDR3 contains 13 residues. Per the germline V gene, CDR1 is MNHNS and CDR2 is SASEGT. Here the CDR3 DNA reads TGTGCCAGCAGCCTCAAGGACTGCACTGAAGCTTCCTTT. Amino acids: CASSLKDCTEASF.

This clone showed up many times. The V call is TRBV11-3, the J call TRBJ1-1, with TRBD1 as a possible D gene (5 bases). CDR3 length: 12 residues. V lost 4 bases and J lost 7, with 10 bases in between. Germline values: CDR1 SGHNT, CDR2 YENEEA. The CDR3 DNA is TGTGCCAGCAGCTCAATGGACAATGAAGCTTTCTTT. This encodes CASSSMDNEAFF.

In this sample, this clone turned up many times. One base away lies a much larger clone, so this may be a sequencing read error. The identical CDR3 is also encoded by other nucleotide sequences in the sample. V and J are TRBV9 and TRBJ2-2; unclear D gene. From germline, CDR1 is SGDLS and CDR2 YYNGEE. The CDR3 is made up of 17 amino acids. V lost 3 bases, J lost 0 bases, and 15 bases lay in between. The CDR3 reads CASSAPKGQSNTGELFF. The CDR3 DNA reads as TGTGCCAGCAGCGCACCGAAAGGGCAGTCGAACACCGGGGAGCTGTTTTTT.

This clone was seen only once. The V call is TRBV5-1, the J call TRBJ2-1, with D unclear. The CDR3 consists of 8 residues. V was cut by 4 bases and J by 16 bases, with 6 bases left in between. CDR1 and CDR2 from the germline V gene are SGHRS and YFSETQ. CDR3 in DNA: TGCGCCAGCAGCCTGGGCTTCTTC. Translated, it gives CASSLGFF.

This clone was seen many times. This rearrangement joins TRBV11-2 to TRBJ1-1; D ambiguous. CDR1 is SGHAT, CDR2 FQNNGV, per germline. The ends were cut back, 4 bases at V and 2 bases at J, with 14 bases in the middle. This CDR3 has 15 residues. The CDR3 loop reads CASSSDLLPNTEAFF. The CDR3 DNA reads as TGTGCCAGCAGCTCGGATTTGTTACCCAACACTGAAGCTTTCTTT. Together with reference TRBV11-2 and TRBJ1-1, the CDR3 gives the full variable domain: EAGVAQSPRYKIIEKRQSVAFWCNPISGHATLYWYQQILGQGPKLLIQFQNNGVVDDSQLPKDRFSAERLKGVDSTLKIQPAKLEDSAVYLCASSSDLLPNTEAFFGQGTRLTVV.

This clone was seen ten or more times. The rearrangement uses TRBV18 and TRBJ2-7, with D hard to call. The length of the CDR3 is 12 residues. Trimming took off 5 bases at V and 4 bases at J, with 9 bases between the two ends. Germline values: CDR1 KGHSH, CDR2 LQKENI. The CDR3 reads CASSSTGYEQYF. In nucleotides, the CDR3 is TGTGCCAGCTCATCCACGGGTTACGAGCAGTACTTC.

This clone was seen at least ten times. Other DNA sequences in the sample encode the same CDR3. The chain carries TRBV18 and TRBJ1-4; the D gene is possibly TRBD1 (5 bases). The germline V gene has CDR1 KGHSH and CDR2 LQKENI. V lost 8 bases and J 3 bases, leaving 13 bases between the germline ends. The CDR3 covers 14 residues. As DNA, the CDR3 is TGTGCCAGCGTTGGCAGGGCGTCTAATGAAAAACTGTTTTTT. Its translation: CASVGRASNEKLFF.

This clone has a count of ten or more. This CDR3 is also generated by other DNA sequences in the sample. The J gene is TRBJ2-7, the V gene TRBV11-2, with TRBD2 matching 7 bases. The CDR3 is made up of 19 amino acids. Germline assignment: CDR1 SGHAT and CDR2 FQNNGV. The trim removed 3 bases at V and 5 bases at J, leaving 22 bases unmatched. This chain's CDR3 is CASSLGGLADPFWGDEQYF. The CDR3 region has the DNA TGTGCCAGCAGCTTGGGGGGTCTAGCGGATCCTTTTTGGGGGGACGAGCAGTACTTC.

There are a few counts of this clone. This chain's CDR3 is CASSRGCNTEAFF. CDR3 coding DNA: TGTGCCAGCAGCCGGGGGTGTAACACTGAAGCTTTCTTT. The chain couples TRBV6-1 to TRBJ1-1, with D possibly matching TRBD1 (5 bases). V gave up 6 bases and J gave up 2 bases, with 10 bases separating them. This CDR3 has 13 residues. Germline CDR1 reads MNHNS; CDR2 reads SASEGT.

This clone is classed as medium-sized. The chain uses TRBV20-1 and TRBJ2-7; D is perhaps TRBD2 (9 bases). V was trimmed by 1 base and J by 2 bases, leaving 30 bases between them. The CDR3 extends over 20 amino acids. Germline-derived CDR1 and CDR2 are DFQATT and SNEGSKA (reference sequence). The CDR3 loop reads CSARGAGGTTKREVTYEQYF. The CDR3 coding sequence is TGCAGTGCTAGAGGTGCAGGGGGCACCACAAAGCGGGAGGTTACCTACGAGCAGTACTTC.

This chain joins TRBV11-2 and TRBJ2-7, with D unresolved. Germline CDR1 SGHAT, CDR2 FQNNGV. V was shortened by 4 bases and J by 4 bases, with 17 bases between the two germline ends. This CDR3 comprises 15 residues. This CDR3 is CASSSAPPFVYEQYF. The CDR3 DNA is TGTGCCAGCAGCTCGGCCCCCCCCTTTGTGTACGAGCAGTACTTC.

This clone showed up many times. The chain joins TRBV5-1 to TRBJ1-2; 7 bases are a match to TRBD1. The CDR3 is made up of 15 amino acids. The V gene end was trimmed by 6 bases and the J gene end by 1 base; junction bases not matched to a gene: 9. Germline V gene data show CDR1 as SGHRS and CDR2 as YFSETQ. This CDR3 is CASTFWDRDNYGYTF. In DNA form, the CDR3 reads TGCGCCAGCACCTTTTGGGACAGAGATAACTATGGCTACACCTTC.

This clone came up many times. A much bigger clone sits one base away, suggesting this may be a read error. The chain uses TRBV15 and TRBJ1-1; D call uncertain. CDR3 length equals 15 residues. Trimming pared 1 base from V and 4 bases from J, leaving 13 bases between. Germline-derived CDR1 and CDR2 are LNHNV and YYDKDF (reference sequence). CDR3 sequence reads: CATSRGPQEGTEAFF. The CDR3 bases are TGTGCCACCAGCAGAGGGCCCCAGGAGGGCACTGAAGCTTTCTTT.

This clone was observed at least ten times. This rearrangement joins TRBV4-1 to TRBJ2-1, with 16 bases lining up with TRBD2. The CDR3 runs to 17 residues. V lost 4 bases to trimming and J lost 7 bases; unmatched junction nucleotides: 7. CDR1 MGHRA and CDR2 YSYEKL come from the germline V gene. CDR3 in amino acids: CASSLSGTSGRGNEQFF. The CDR3 nucleotides read TGCGCCAGCAGCCTATCCGGGACTAGCGGGAGGGGGAATGAGCAGTTCTTC.

This clone was recorded many times. The chain combines TRBV28 with TRBJ2-7, with 7 nucleotides matching TRBD1. The CDR3 is 14 amino acids. Trimming cost V 6 bases and J 5 bases; bases outside gene matches: 10. Per germline, CDR1 MDHEN and CDR2 SYDVKM. The CDR3 loop reads CASRQTGVRNEQYF. CDR3 nucleotide sequence: TGTGCCAGCAGGCAAACAGGGGTCAGGAACGAGCAGTACTTC.

At least ten counts were recorded for this clone. The rearrangement uses TRBV20-1 and TRBJ2-1, with 10 positions matching TRBD2. With 3 bases clipped from V and 6 bases from J, the junction kept 5 bases outside the gene matches. The germline CDR1 and CDR2 sequences are DFQATT and SNEGSKA (reference sequence). The CDR3 length is 14 residues. CDR3 loop: CSASNSGRFNEQFF. In nucleotides, the CDR3 is TGCAGTGCTAGCAATAGCGGGAGGTTCAATGAGCAGTTCTTC.

This clone is medium-sized by share. V usage is TRBV11-2 and J usage is TRBJ2-7; 8 bases are shared with TRBD1. V dropped 2 bases and J dropped 0; count of bases not matched to a gene: 3. The CDR3 has 15 amino acids. CDR1 and CDR2 (germline): SGHAT, FQNNGV. In DNA, the CDR3 is TGTGCCAGCAGCTTAACGACAGGGGCCTCCTACGAGCAGTACTTC. It codes for CASSLTTGASYEQYF. The full variable domain, completed using reference TRBV11-2 and TRBJ2-7, is EAGVAQSPRYKIIEKRQSVAFWCNPISGHATLYWYQQILGQGPKLLIQFQNNGVVDDSQLPKDRFSAERLKGVDSTLKIQPAKLEDSAVYLCASSLTTGASYEQYFGPGTRLTVT.

This clone was seen at least ten times. This could be a read error, since a much larger clone is one nucleotide away. The sample carries other DNA sequences with the same CDR3. The chain carries TRBV20-1 and TRBJ1-1; D possibly corresponds to TRBD1 (5 bases). The CDR3 runs 12 residues. Germline lookup yields CDR1 DFQATT and CDR2 SNEGSKA (reference sequence). CDR3 region: CSARGEGRDAFF. CDR3 in DNA: TGCAGTGCAAGAGGAGAAGGAAGGGACGCTTTCTTT.

This clone occurred many times. The J gene is TRBJ2-3, the V gene TRBV27; D not resolved. Trimming removed 6 bases at V and 0 bases at J, with 13 bases between. Germline-derived CDR1 and CDR2 are MNHEY and SMNVEV (reference sequence). This CDR3 is 15 amino acids long. CDR3 in DNA: TGTGCCAGCAGAAGGATTAGTTCTAGCACAGATACGCAGTATTTT. As protein: CASRRISSSTDTQYF.

This clone was detected only a few times. This rearrangement joins TRBV2 to TRBJ2-1; D is perhaps TRBD1 or TRBD2 (6 bases each). Germline V gene data show CDR1 as SNHLY and CDR2 as FYNNEI. CDR3 length: 15 amino acids. The V and J ends lost 5 bases and 8 bases respectively, with 19 bases between them. CDR3 nucleotide sequence: TGTGCCAGCAGTTTCGACCTGGGGGGCGCGGATGAGCAGTTCTTC. It translates to CASSFDLGGADEQFF.

This clone has a count of ten or more. The chain links TRBV6-1 to TRBJ2-3, with unresolved D. V lost 0 bases and J 3 bases, leaving 16 bases between the germline ends. This CDR3 has 17 residues. The germline V gene encodes CDR1 MNHNS and CDR2 SASEGT. In DNA, the CDR3 is TGTGCCAGCAGTGAAGCAAAGGCCTTTTGGGGAACAGATACGCAGTATTTT. Its protein product is CASSEAKAFWGTDTQYF.

In its sample, this clone was seen many times. The V gene is TRBV5-1, the J gene TRBJ1-2, with a tentative D call TRBD1 (5 bases). Germline V gene lookup returns CDR1 SGHRS and CDR2 YFSETQ. V was cut by 5 bases and J by 4 bases, with 12 bases left in between. The CDR3 contains 13 residues. CDR3 residues: CASRPTGGYGYTF. CDR3 nucleotide sequence: TGCGCCAGCAGGCCCACAGGAGGCTATGGCTACACCTTC.

The sample holds many counts of this clone. This chain connects TRBV27 to TRBJ2-1; D may be TRBD2 (6 bases). V was trimmed by 6 bases and J by 6 bases, leaving 12 bases between them. CDR1 MNHEY and CDR2 SMNVEV come from the germline V gene (reference sequence). CDR3 size: 13 residues. CDR3 DNA sequence: TGTGCCAGCAGACCCCCCGGGGGCAATGAGCAGTTCTTC. It is translated as CASRPPGGNEQFF.

This clone has a count of ten or more. This chain links TRBV6-2 or TRBV6-3 with TRBJ1-1; D remains ambiguous. The CDR3 has 14 residues. CDR1 and CDR2 (germline): MNHEY, SVGEGT. Trimming left V 6 bases short and J 0 bases short, with 11 bases between. CDR3 DNA sequence: TGTGCCAGCAGAGAGAGGCGGCTGAACACTGAAGCTTTCTTT. This sequence encodes CASRERRLNTEAFF.

In its sample, this clone was seen many times. J is TRBJ1-1 and V is TRBV3-1; D uncertain. The CDR3 extends over 12 amino acids. Trimming removed 5 bases at V and 5 bases at J, with 9 bases between. Germline V lookup: CDR1 LGHDT, CDR2 YNNKEL (reference sequence). This CDR3 reads CASSKWDTEAFF. CDR3 nucleotide sequence: TGTGCCAGCAGCAAATGGGATACTGAAGCTTTCTTT. Combining the CDR3 with reference TRBV3-1 and TRBJ1-1 gives the whole variable domain DTAVSQTPKYLVTQMGNDKSIKCEQNLGHDTMYWYKQDSKKFLKIMFSYNNKELIINETVPNRFSPKSPDKAHLNLHINSLELGDSAVYFCASSKWDTEAFFGQGTRLTVV.

This clone was recorded many times. Given a much more abundant clone one base away, this may be a read error. V usage is TRBV19 and J usage is TRBJ2-4; TRBD2 is a possible D gene (6 bases). The CDR3 covers 14 residues. Germline V gene sequence: CDR1 LNHDA, CDR2 SQIVND (reference sequence). The CDR3 protein is CASMEGIAKSIQYF. The CDR3 region has the DNA TGTGCCAGTATGGAGGGTATAGCCAAAAGCATTCAGTACTTC.

V gene TRBV27 combines with J gene TRBJ2-7; no firm D call. The CDR3 length is 15 residues. The germline V and J ends were trimmed by 3 bases and 4 bases, with 16 bases remaining between them. Per germline, CDR1 MNHEY and CDR2 SMNVEV (reference sequence). The CDR3 spells CASSFQVYYGYEQYF. DNA for the CDR3: TGTGCCAGCAGTTTCCAGGTATATTACGGTTACGAGCAGTACTTC.

This clone is labeled as medium-sized. The rearrangement links TRBV6-6 to TRBJ2-7; 10 bases are a match to TRBD1. The V gene's germline CDR1 is MNHNY and CDR2 SVGAGI (reference sequence). The CDR3 is 13 residues long. V shed 3 bases and J 7 bases; nucleotides not matched to a gene: 3. For the CDR3, the DNA is TGTGCCAGCAGTTATTGGGACAGGGGTGAGCAGTACTTC. Its translation: CASSYWDRGEQYF.

This clone showed up many times. This chain connects TRBV3-1 to TRBJ2-5; D is perhaps TRBD1 (5 bases). Germline values: CDR1 LGHDT, CDR2 YNNKEL (reference sequence). The CDR3 length is 17 residues. V dropped 6 bases and J dropped 4 bases, with 24 bases sitting between them. The CDR3 loop is CASRHLTEPEHPETQYF. CDR3 DNA: TGTGCCAGCAGACATCTGACAGAGCCCGAACACCCAGAGACCCAGTACTTC.

This clone counts as medium-sized. This chain connects TRBV28 to TRBJ2-7; D is perhaps TRBD1 (5 bases). The CDR3 consists of 16 residues. Per the germline V gene, CDR1 is MDHEN and CDR2 is SYDVKM. With 11 bases removed from V and 0 bases from J, the gap between germline ends came to 23 bases. This CDR3 is CACLGVVDMGSYEQYF. The CDR3, as DNA: TGTGCCTGCCTAGGGGTTGTCGACATGGGCTCCTACGAGCAGTACTTC.

The chain couples TRBV11-2 to TRBJ2-7; D possibly corresponds to TRBD1 (5 bases). Trimming removed 0 bases from V and 3 bases from J, with 15 bases in between. CDR3 size: 16 residues. CDR1 is SGHAT and CDR2 is FQNNGV in the germline V gene. The DNA for the CDR3 is TGTGCCAGCAGCTTAGAGGGGCAACGTCGTTTCTACGAGCAGTACTTC. This encodes CASSLEGQRRFYEQYF.